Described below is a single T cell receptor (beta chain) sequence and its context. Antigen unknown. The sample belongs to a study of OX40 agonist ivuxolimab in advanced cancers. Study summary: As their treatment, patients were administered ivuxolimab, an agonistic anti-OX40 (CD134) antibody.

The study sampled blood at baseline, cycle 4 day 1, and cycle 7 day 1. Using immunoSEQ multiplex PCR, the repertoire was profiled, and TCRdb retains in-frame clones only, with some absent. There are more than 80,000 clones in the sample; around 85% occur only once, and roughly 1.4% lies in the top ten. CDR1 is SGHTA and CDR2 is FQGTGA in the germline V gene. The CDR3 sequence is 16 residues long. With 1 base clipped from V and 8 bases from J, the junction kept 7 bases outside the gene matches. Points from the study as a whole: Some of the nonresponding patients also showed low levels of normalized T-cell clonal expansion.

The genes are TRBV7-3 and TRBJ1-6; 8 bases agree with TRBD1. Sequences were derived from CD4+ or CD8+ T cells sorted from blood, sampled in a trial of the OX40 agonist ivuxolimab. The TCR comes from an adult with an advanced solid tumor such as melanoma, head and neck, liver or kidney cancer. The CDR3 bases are TGTGCCAGCAGCTTAAACGGAGGACAGGGCCATTCACCCCTCCACTTT. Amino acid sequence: CASSLNGGQGHSPLHF.